This TCR beta chain was retrieved from a study of T cells in women clearing cervical HPV infection. Profiled with immunoSEQ multiplex PCR; TCRdb holds only in-frame clones, not every one. This sample contains tens of thousands of clones. Study-wide points: Controls had more TRBV6-7 (approximately 0.16%) than cases (roughly 0.11%).

Germline-derived CDR1 and CDR2 are SSHAT and FNYEAQ (reference sequence). The CDR3 is 13 residues long. Worth noting for this clone: As yet, its antigen is unknown. The germline gene is not matched at one end of the junction; a read error may be the cause. The read finishes 3 residues shy of the CDR3 end, and the germline J gene is used to complete it.

The gene calls are TRBV7-7 and TRBJ2-7; 7 bases fit TRBD1. The sample comprised blood buffy coat. This clonotype was sampled from a woman aged 18 to 75 with a cervical HPV16 infection that either progressed to CIN3+ or cleared (not recorded which). CDR3: CASSLGQDYEQYF. Incomplete CDR3 DNA: TGTGCTAGCAGCCTCGGACAGGACTACGAG.